This T cell receptor beta chain is from a study of CXCR3-negative and CXCR3-positive naive CD8 T cells. Study-level points and caveats: TRB CDR3s were more hydrophobic in CXCR3-positive than in CXCR3-negative naive cells.

To note about this clonotype: Its antigen is undetermined.

TRB cDNA libraries were made by UMI-labeled 5' RACE. TCRdb re-called the 5' RACE reads and catalogs CDR3 proteins one per entry, DNA excluded. The specimen's table records over 150,000 distinct CDR3 sequences. The clonotype comes from a human donor in good health. Some clones in this sample may be carry-over from other donors' samples. What was sequenced was naive CXCR3+ CD8+ T cells from blood. Subset of the sample: CD45RO-CCR7+CD27+CD95- naive CD8+ T cells expressing CXCR3 (TNR3+).

CDR3 residues: CASSPLGGGVASPLHF. The rearrangement uses TRBV7-9 and TRBJ1-6; TCRdb selects TRBD1, and the lack of DNA leaves this call unchecked. The germline gives CDR1 SEHNR, CDR2 FQNEAQ (reference sequence). CDR3 size: 16 residues.